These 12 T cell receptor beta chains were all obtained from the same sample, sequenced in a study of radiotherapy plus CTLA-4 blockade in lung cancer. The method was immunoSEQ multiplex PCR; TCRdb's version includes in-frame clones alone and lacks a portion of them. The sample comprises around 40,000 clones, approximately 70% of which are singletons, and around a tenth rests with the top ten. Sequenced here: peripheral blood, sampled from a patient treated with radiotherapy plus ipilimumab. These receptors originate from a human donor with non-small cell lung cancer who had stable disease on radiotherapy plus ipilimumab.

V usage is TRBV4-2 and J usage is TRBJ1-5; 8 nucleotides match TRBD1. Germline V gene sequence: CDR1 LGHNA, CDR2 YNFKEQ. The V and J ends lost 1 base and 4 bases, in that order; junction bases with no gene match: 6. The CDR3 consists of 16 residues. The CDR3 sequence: CASSQVGQGRNQPQHF. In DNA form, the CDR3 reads TGTGCCAGCAGCCAAGTCGGACAGGGAAGAAATCAGCCCCAGCATTTT.

This CDR3 is CASSAAQVDLVNTEAFF. CDR3 nucleotides: TGTGCCAGCAGCGCCGCACAGGTGGACCTTGTGAACACTGAAGCTTTCTTT. The V gene is TRBV7-9, the J gene TRBJ1-1; TRBD1 is a possible D gene (5 bases). This CDR3 has 17 residues. The germline gives CDR1 SEHNR, CDR2 FQNEAQ (reference sequence). Trimming stripped 5 bases from V and 0 bases from J, with 19 bases between.

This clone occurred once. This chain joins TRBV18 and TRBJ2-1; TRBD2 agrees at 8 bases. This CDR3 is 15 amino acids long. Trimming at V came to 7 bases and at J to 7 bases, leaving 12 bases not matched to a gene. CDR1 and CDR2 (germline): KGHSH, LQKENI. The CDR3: CASFPGGGRGNEQFF. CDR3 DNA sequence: TGTGCCAGCTTCCCGGGGGGGGGCCGCGGTAATGAGCAGTTCTTC.

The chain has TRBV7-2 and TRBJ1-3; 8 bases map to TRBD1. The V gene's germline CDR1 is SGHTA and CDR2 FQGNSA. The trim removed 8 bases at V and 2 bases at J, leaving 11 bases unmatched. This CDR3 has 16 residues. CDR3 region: CASVSGTGGPGNTIYF. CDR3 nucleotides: TGTGCCAGCGTTTCCGGGACAGGAGGTCCTGGAAACACCATATATTTT.

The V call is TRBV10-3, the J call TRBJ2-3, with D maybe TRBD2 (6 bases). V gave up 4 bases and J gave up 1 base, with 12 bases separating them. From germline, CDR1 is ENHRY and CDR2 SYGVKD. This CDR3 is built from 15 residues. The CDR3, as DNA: TGTGCCATCAGTGGCCGCGGGGAGCGCACAGATACGCAGTATTTT. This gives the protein CAISGRGERTDTQYF.

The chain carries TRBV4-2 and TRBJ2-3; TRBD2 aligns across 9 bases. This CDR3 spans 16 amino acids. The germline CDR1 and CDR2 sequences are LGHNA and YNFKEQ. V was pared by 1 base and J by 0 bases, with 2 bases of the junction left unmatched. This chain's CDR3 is CASSQALAGSTDTQYF. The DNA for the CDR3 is TGTGCCAGCAGCCAAGCTCTAGCGGGGAGCACAGATACGCAGTATTTT.

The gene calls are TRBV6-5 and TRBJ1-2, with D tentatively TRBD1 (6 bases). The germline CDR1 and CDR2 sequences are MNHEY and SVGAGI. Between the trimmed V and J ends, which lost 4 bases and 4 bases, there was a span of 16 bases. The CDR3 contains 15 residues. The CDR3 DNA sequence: TGTGCCAGCAGTTTCCAGGGGCTGCGATCCTATGGCTACACCTTC. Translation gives CASSFQGLRSYGYTF.

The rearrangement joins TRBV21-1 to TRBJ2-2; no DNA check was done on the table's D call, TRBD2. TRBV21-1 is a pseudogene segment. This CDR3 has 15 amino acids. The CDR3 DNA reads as TGTGCCAGCAGAACACCGGGGGTGAACACCGGGGAGCTGTTTTTT. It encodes CASRTPGVNTGELFF.

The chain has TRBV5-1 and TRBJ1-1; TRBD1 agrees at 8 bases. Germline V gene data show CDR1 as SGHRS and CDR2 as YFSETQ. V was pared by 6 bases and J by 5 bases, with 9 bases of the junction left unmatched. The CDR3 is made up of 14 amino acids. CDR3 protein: CASKPDRVGTEAFF. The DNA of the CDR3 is TGCGCCAGCAAGCCGGACAGGGTTGGGACTGAAGCTTTCTTT.

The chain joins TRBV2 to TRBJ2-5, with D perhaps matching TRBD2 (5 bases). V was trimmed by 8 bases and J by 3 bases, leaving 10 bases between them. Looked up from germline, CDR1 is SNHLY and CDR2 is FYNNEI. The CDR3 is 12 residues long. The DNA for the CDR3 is TGTGCCAGCCAGGACTGGAAAGAGACCCAGTACTTC. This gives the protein CASQDWKETQYF.

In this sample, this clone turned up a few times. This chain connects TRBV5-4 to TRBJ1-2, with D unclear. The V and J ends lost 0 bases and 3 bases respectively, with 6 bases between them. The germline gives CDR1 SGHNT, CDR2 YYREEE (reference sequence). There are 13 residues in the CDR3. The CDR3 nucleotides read TGTGCCAGCAGCTTGGCGGTGGACTATGGCTACACCTTC. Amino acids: CASSLAVDYGYTF.

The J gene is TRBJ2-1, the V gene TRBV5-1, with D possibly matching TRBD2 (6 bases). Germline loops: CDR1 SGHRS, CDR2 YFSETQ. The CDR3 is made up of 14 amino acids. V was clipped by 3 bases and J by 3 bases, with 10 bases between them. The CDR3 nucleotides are TGCGCCAGCAGCTCGGGACTCCGCTACAATGAGCAGTTCTTC. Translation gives CASSSGLRYNEQFF.